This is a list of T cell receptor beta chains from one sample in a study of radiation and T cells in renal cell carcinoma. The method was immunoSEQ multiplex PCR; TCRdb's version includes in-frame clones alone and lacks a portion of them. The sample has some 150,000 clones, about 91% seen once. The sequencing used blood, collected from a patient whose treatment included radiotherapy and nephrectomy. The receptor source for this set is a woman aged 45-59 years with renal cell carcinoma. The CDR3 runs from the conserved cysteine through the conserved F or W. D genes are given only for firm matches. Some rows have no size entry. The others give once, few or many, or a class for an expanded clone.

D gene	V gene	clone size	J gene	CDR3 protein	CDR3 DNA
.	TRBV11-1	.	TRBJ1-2	CASQPMGLRNGYTF	TGTGCCAGCCAACCCATGGGGCTAAGGAATGGCTACACCTTC
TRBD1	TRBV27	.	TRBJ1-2	CASSLSRGTGLYGYTF	TGTGCCAGCAGTTTAAGCCGCGGGACAGGGCTCTATGGCTACACCTTC
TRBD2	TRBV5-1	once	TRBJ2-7	CASSLAGGAYEQYF	TGCGCCAGCAGCTTGGCCGGGGGGGCTTACGAGCAGTACTTC
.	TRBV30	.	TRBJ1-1	CASNSGRNTEAFF	TGTGCCTCCAATTCTGGCAGGAACACTGAAGCTTTCTTT
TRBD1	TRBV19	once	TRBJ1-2	CATLAIGTGEGAVYGYTF	TGTGCCACATTGGCAATAGGGACAGGGGAGGGGGCTGTCTATGGCTACACCTTC
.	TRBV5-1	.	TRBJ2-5	CASSLLPGKETQYF	TGCGCCAGCAGCTTGCTACCGGGGAAAGAGACCCAGTACTTC
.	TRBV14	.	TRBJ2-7	CASSQAWVPREQYF	TGTGCCAGCAGCCAAGCTTGGGTACCGCGCGAGCAGTACTTC
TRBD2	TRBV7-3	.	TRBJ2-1	CASSLIGLAGSEQFF	TGTGCCAGCAGCTTAATTGGGCTAGCGGGGAGTGAGCAGTTCTTC
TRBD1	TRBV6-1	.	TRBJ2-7	CASSADRGPYEQYF	TGTGCCAGCAGTGCCGACAGGGGGCCCTACGAGCAGTACTTC
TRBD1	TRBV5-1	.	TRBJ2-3	CASSSTGGPDTQYF	TGCGCCAGCAGCTCGACAGGGGGCCCAGATACGCAGTATTTT
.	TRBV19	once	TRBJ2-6	CASSQDLAGANVLTF	TGTGCCAGTAGCCAGGATCTAGCTGGGGCCAACGTCCTGACTTTC
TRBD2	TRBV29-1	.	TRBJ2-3	CSVGKAGEANTQYF	TGCAGCGTTGGAAAAGCGGGGGAAGCAAATACGCAGTATTTT
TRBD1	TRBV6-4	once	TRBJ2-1	CASPDWVPGQGFYNEQFF	TGTGCCAGCCCGGATTGGGTTCCGGGACAGGGGTTCTACAATGAGCAGTTCTTC
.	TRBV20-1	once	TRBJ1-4	CSALQNSLFF	TGCAGTGCTCTACAGAACTCCCTGTTTTTT
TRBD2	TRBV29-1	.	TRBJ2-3	CSVTSGGTDTQYF	TGCAGCGTTACTAGCGGGGGCACAGATACGCAGTATTTT
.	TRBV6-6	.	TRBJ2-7	CASSYGDEQYF	TGTGCCAGCAGTTACGGAGACGAGCAGTACTTC
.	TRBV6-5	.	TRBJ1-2	CASSFRDTQGYTF	TGTGCCAGCAGTTTCCGGGACACTCAGGGCTACACCTTC
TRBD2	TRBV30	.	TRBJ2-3	CAWKLAGGTTDTQYF	TGTGCCTGGAAGTTGGCGGGGGGGACCACAGATACGCAGTATTTT
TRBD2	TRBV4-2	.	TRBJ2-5	CASSQDRLAGHQETQYF	TGTGCCAGCAGCCAAGATCGACTAGCGGGCCACCAAGAGACCCAGTACTTC
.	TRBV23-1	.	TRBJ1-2	CASGTYGYTF	TGCGCCAGCGGAACTTATGGCTACACCTTC
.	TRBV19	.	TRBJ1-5	CASSIGSMNQPQHF	TGTGCCAGTAGTATTGGCAGCATGAATCAGCCCCAGCATTTT
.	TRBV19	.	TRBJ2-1	CASSIGGGQQFF	TGTGCCAGTAGTATAGGAGGCGGGCAGCAGTTCTTC
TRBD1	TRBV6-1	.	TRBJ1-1	CASSGQGREAFF	TGTGCCAGCAGTGGACAGGGTCGTGAAGCTTTCTTT
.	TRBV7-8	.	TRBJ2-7	CASSLARYEQYF	TGTGCCAGCAGCTTAGCGCGCTACGAGCAGTACTTC
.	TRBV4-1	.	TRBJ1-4	CASSQDVRSTNEKLFF	TGCGCCAGCAGCCAAGATGTGAGATCGACTAATGAAAAACTGTTTTTT
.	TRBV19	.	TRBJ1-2	CASRGTLYGYTF	TGTGCCAGTAGAGGGACGCTCTATGGCTACACCTTC
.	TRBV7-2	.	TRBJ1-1	CASSLSQNTEAFF	TGTGCCAGCAGCTTATCCCAAAACACTGAAGCTTTCTTT
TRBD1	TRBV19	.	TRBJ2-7	CASSIAQGAYEQYF	TGTGCCAGTAGTATAGCCCAGGGGGCCTACGAGCAGTACTTC
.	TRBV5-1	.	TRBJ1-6	CASTLGADSPLHF	TGCGCCAGCACTTTGGGCGCGGATTCACCCCTCCACTTT
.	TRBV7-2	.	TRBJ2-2	CASSLASRARHGELFF	TGTGCCAGCAGCTTAGCTTCCCGGGCACGTCACGGGGAGCTGTTTTTT
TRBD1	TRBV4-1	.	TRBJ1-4	CASSQAGGGQKLFF	TGCGCCAGCAGCCAAGCAGGGGGCGGACAAAAACTGTTTTTT
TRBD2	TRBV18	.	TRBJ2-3	CASSPLAGGPDTQYF	TGTGCCAGCTCACCACTAGCGGGGGGACCAGATACGCAGTATTTT
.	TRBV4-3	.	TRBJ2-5	CASSQGLALQETQYF	TGCGCCAGCAGCCAAGGGCTAGCACTCCAAGAGACCCAGTACTTC
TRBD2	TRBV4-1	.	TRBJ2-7	CASSPPLLERGIYEQYF	TGCGCCAGCAGCCCTCCTTTGTTGGAGCGGGGGATCTACGAGCAGTACTTC
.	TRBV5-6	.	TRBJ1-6	CASSPWTVNSPLHF	TGTGCCAGCAGCCCTTGGACAGTAAATTCACCCCTCCACTTT
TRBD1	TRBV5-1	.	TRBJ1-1	CASSERTGGLNTEAFF	TGCGCCAGCAGTGAGAGGACAGGGGGCCTGAACACTGAAGCTTTCTTT
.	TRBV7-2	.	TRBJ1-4	CASSSMGGTNEKLFF	TGTGCCAGCAGCTCCATGGGAGGGACTAATGAAAAACTGTTTTTT
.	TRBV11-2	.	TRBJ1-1	CASSFLGGFEAFF	TGTGCCAGCAGCTTCCTCGGGGGGTTTGAAGCTTTCTTT
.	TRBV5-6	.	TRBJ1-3	CASSLRRGLGNTIYF	TGTGCCAGCAGCCTGCGGCGGGGGCTCGGAAACACCATATATTTT
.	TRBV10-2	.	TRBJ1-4	CASSESSAGNEKLFF	TGCGCCAGCAGTGAGTCGAGCGCAGGGAACGAAAAACTGTTTTTT
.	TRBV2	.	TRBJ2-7	CASARPGGQTYEQYF	TGTGCCAGCGCTCGACCGGGGGGACAAACCTACGAGCAGTACTTC
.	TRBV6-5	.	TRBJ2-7	CATNPRGRIGYEQYF	TGTGCCACCAACCCGAGGGGGAGAATTGGCTACGAGCAGTACTTC
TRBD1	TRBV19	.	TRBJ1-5	CASSIPGTASNQPQHF	TGTGCCAGTAGTATACCCGGGACAGCTAGCAATCAGCCCCAGCATTTT
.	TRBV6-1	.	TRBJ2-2	CASSEWRGTPGELFF	TGTGCCAGCAGTGAATGGCGGGGGACACCCGGGGAGCTGTTTTTT
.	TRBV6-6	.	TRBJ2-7	CASGKRAYEQYF	TGTGCCAGCGGGAAAAGGGCCTACGAGCAGTACTTC
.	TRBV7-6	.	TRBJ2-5	CASSLYSRGETQYF	TGTGCCAGCAGCTTATATTCACGTGGGGAGACCCAGTACTTC
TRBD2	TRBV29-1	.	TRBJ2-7	CSASGGVYEQYF	TGCAGCGCCAGCGGGGGGGTATACGAGCAGTACTTC
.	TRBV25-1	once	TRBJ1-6	CASSELRENNSPLHF	TGTGCCAGCAGTGAATTAAGGGAGAATAATTCACCCCTCCACTTT
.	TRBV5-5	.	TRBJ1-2	CASSRVSHGYTF	TGTGCCAGCAGCCGAGTTTCTCACGGCTACACCTTC
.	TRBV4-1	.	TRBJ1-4	CASRHSTVGGNEKLFF	TGCGCCAGCAGGCATTCAACGGTGGGAGGTAATGAAAAACTGTTTTTT
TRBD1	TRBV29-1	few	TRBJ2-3	CSAEAGGPNTDTQYF	TGCAGCGCCGAAGCAGGGGGTCCAAACACAGATACGCAGTATTTT
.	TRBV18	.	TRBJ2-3	CASSPSERTDTQYF	TGTGCCAGCTCACCCTCGGAGAGAACAGATACGCAGTATTTT
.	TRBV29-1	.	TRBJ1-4	CSVARGRFEKLFF	TGCAGCGTTGCCCGTGGGAGATTCGAAAAACTGTTTTTT